The T cell receptor beta chain described here comes from a study of blood T cell repertoires in COVID-19. Study in general: Donors in the United States, Italy and Spain gave samples during acute or convalescent COVID-19. Sources were T cells, B-cell-depleted T cells, or PBMCs; the material itself was cDNA or gDNA.

Per the study methods: The assay estimated nucleated cells by amplifying reference gene primers. Using immunoSEQ multiplex PCR, the repertoire was profiled, and TCRdb retains in-frame clones only, with some absent. Clone size and the V and J calls come from that table; the DNA yielded D and trimming. Seen here are about 250,000 clones, about 70% observed once, and the top ten hold about 3.5%. CDR3 size: 14 residues. V lost 3 bases, J lost 3 bases, and 9 bases lay in between. CDR1 and CDR2 (germline): MNHNS, SASEGT. This chain uses TRBV6-1 with TRBJ2-1; unclear D gene. The sequence was collected from a woman aged 80 or older with acute or convalescent COVID-19. What was sequenced was peripheral blood. Written as DNA, the CDR3 is TGTGCCAGCAGTGATCATTTCGGCTACAATGAGCAGTTCTTC. Translated: CASSDHFGYNEQFF.